This T cell receptor beta chain was documented in a study of shared clonotypes between healthy human individuals. V lost 2 bases and J lost 1; bases outside the gene matches: 7. The germline CDR1 and CDR2 sequences are SGHAT and FQNNGV. The CDR3 is 16 amino acids. Naivety among CD8 cells was defined by CD45RO negativity and positive CCR7 selection, thereby excluding terminally differentiated effector memory CD45RA+ cells. Measured with immunoSEQ multiplex PCR; TCRdb has only the in-frame clones, and not every one. The sample lists around 1.9 million clones, about 92% occurring once. The source material was naive CD8+ T cells from PBMCs. This clonotype was sampled from a man aged 18 to 29 in good health. Some clones in this sample may be carry-over from other donors' samples. This chain uses TRBV11-2 with TRBJ1-1; 7 bases line up with TRBD1. The CDR3 protein is CASSLFSRGPNTEAFF. CDR3 bases: TGTGCCAGCAGCTTATTTTCTAGGGGGCCGAACACTGAAGCTTTCTTT.